Here is one T cell receptor beta chain with its context. Germline V gene data show CDR1 as SQVTM and CDR2 as ANQGSEA. V was clipped by 7 bases and J by 7 bases; unmatched bases: 8. The CDR3 length is 13 residues. Method: immunoSEQ multiplex PCR; TCRdb's copy keeps in-frame clones and lacks some. The sample has fewer than 250,000 clones, around 84% seen once. This sample is part of a study of blood T cell repertoires in COVID-19. Material: peripheral blood. The source of this sequence is a man aged 40-55 years with acute or convalescent COVID-19. The chain links TRBV29-1 to TRBJ2-7; TRBD1 aligns across 12 bases. CDR3 loop: CSGQGQGAGEQYF. The CDR3 DNA reads TGCAGCGGCCAGGGACAGGGGGCGGGGGAGCAGTACTTC.